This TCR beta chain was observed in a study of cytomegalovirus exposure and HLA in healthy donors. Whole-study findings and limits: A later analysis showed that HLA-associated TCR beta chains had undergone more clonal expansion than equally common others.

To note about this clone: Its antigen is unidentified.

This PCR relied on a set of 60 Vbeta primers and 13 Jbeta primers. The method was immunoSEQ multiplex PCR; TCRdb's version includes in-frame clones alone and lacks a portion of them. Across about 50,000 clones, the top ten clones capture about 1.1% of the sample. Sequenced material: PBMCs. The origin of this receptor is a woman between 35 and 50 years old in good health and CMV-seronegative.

The CDR3 bases are TGTGCCAGCAGTTGGGGGGTGGACTACGAGCAGTACTTC. This sequence encodes CASSWGVDYEQYF. The chain recombines TRBV27 with TRBJ2-7, with a weak D call TRBD2 (6 bases). The ends were cut back, 4 bases at V and 3 bases at J, with 10 bases in the middle. Germline V gene sequence: CDR1 MNHEY, CDR2 SMNVEV (reference sequence). This CDR3 region has 13 residues.